This T cell receptor (beta chain) was captured by sequencing in a study of tumor-infiltrating lymphocytes in primary liver carcinoma. V shed 4 bases and J shed 7 bases, with 23 bases lying between them. Germline CDR1 and CDR2: MDHEN and SYDVKM. The CDR3 totals 16 residues. A primer matching the constant region was used to make TCR beta cDNA from 500 to 600 ng of total RNA. Three nested multiplex PCR rounds, a slightly modified ARM-PCR, produced the libraries for TCR beta. TRBV1-TRBV30 forward and Cbeta reverse primers drove the first two approximately 11-cycle rounds. One entry per CDR3 protein, called by TCRdb with MiXCR from the multiplex PCR reads. The sample includes 95,000 to 100,000 distinct CDR3 sequences, about 67% seen only once; the top ten take 12%. Bulk tissue was left unsorted, and RNA and DNA were co-extracted from about 21-30 mg of it.

The sample comprised liver tumor tissue from sampling region 2. Regarding subset: tumor region T2, inferior pole. The V gene is TRBV28, the J gene TRBJ2-7; weak D call: TRBD2 (6 bases). The receptor was isolated from a woman aged 55-75 years with primary liver carcinoma and hepatitis B virus infection. The CDR3 is CASSSVRTWGVKEQYF. CDR3 bases: TGTGCCAGCAGTTCCGTCAGGACATGGGGGGTGAAGGAGCAGTACTTC.